The entry below gives a single T cell receptor beta chain sequence along with its context. There is no known antigen for this receptor. The record has no base qualities; no much larger clone is one base away. The immunoSEQ Assay was used to sequence TCRbeta CDR3 regions. After extraction, genomic DNA underwent amplification by bias-controlled multiplex PCR, followed by high-throughput sequencing. Concerning the study's data processing: To quantify the absolute abundance of each unique TCRbeta CDR3 region, sequences were collapsed and filtered. T cell fraction was estimated by normalizing TCRbeta template counts to usable DNA, which was measured by amplifying reference genes present in all nucleated cells. Repertoire TCRs were annotated as SARS-CoV-2-specific when V gene, CDR3 amino acid sequence and J gene were exactly matched to a known reactive TCR set. The reference SARS-CoV-2 TCR set was derived from MIRA and filtered for enrichment in COVID-19-positive ImmuneCODE repertoires, a step that removed public or cross-reactive TCRs. Using the MIRA antigens, annotated TCRs were further analysed by specific ORF or by position within an ORF. Breadth was defined as the number of annotated unique rearrangements divided by the total number of unique productive rearrangements, and depth was defined as the summed frequency of the annotated unique rearrangements. Two-sided Wilcoxon rank-sum tests were used to compare TCR breadth between groups. The source is immuneACCESS, and TCRdb retained only in-frame sequences with V and J called. Part of the clones is not carried over; for the studies checked, unresolved V genes explain less than half of this, and the remainder is unexplained. That table is the source of V, J and clone size, and D and trimming were worked out from the DNA. This sample has around 340,000 clones in its table, and about 88% of those were observed once. Around 6.4% of the sample rests with the top ten.

The sample is drawn from a study of Ad26.COV2.S vaccination and SARS-CoV-2 variants listed by TCRdb under 2021. Regarding the complete study: Vaccine-arm donors came from COV1001, a multicentre, randomized, double-blind, placebo-controlled phase I-IIa trial of Ad26.COV2.S in healthy adults. Dosing of Ad26.COV2.S was intramuscular, at either 5x10^10 or 1x10^11 viral particles, delivered as one shot or as two shots spaced 56 days apart. TCRbeta repertoire sequencing was used to assess the specificity and breadth of SARS-CoV-2-reactive T cell receptors after Ad26.COV2.S vaccination. A total of around 32 samples were included in the TCR-sequenced set, comprising around 19 Ad26.COV2.S vaccine recipients, 5 placebo recipients and 8 SARS-CoV-2 convalescent individuals. Trial participants were randomized into five groups of five, in which low-dose or high-dose Ad26.COV2.S was given once or twice, or placebo was given on both occasions. Throughout the experiments and outcome assessment, investigators stayed blinded to trial group allocation.

V is cut back by 5 bases and J by 3 bases, with 9 bases in the junction unmatched. The cysteine opens and the phenylalanine closes a CDR3 of 15 amino acids. This entry keeps only the CDR3 DNA: 45 bases, framed from base 1. Taken from the germline V gene, the CDR1 and CDR2 loops are SGHAT and FQNNGV. Beyond this particular receptor, the publication reports: Comparing responses between vaccine doses or regimens was not something the study was powered to do. It was noted by the authors that total T cell responses may have been underestimated by the TCR breadth and depth analyses. Non-spike TCR breadth was comparable between vaccine and placebo recipients, consistent with the vaccine containing only spike. Higher spike-specific TCR breadth was observed in Ad26.COV2.S recipients than in placebo recipients (P = 0.0014). After vaccination, spike-specific CD8+ and CD4+ T cell responses were reported to show substantial breadth.

Taken with the paper, the label for treatment or condition translates to: about 20 received Ad26.COV2.S at low or high dose, single or two shots; a few received placebo; per-sample allocation not given. For vaccine and placebo recipients, the sequenced repertoires came from samples collected on day 63 after the first injection. Cohort 1b enrolled about two dozen adults aged 18-55 years at a single site in Boston, USA, between 29 July and 7 August 2020. Ad26.COV2.S was a replication-incompetent adenovirus type 26 vector that expressed a prefusion-stabilized SARS-CoV-2 spike protein derived from the original Wuhan strain.

This receptor was identified in a person between 18 and 59 years old who received the Ad26.COV2.S COVID-19 vaccine or a placebo. The chain uses TRBV11-2 and TRBJ2-7, with 8 junctional bases fitting TRBD1. The specimen was peripheral blood, collected in a trial of Ad26.COV2.S vaccine versus placebo. The CDR3 here reads CASSPKHRGFYEQYF. In nucleotides, the sequence is TGTGCCAGCAGCCCGAAGCACAGGGGGTTCTACGAGCAGTACTTC.